Reported below is one T cell receptor (beta chain). These data belong to a study of blood T cell repertoires in COVID-19. Across the study: The study drew acute and convalescent COVID-19 samples from the United States, Italy and Spain. In each case, the material was cDNA or gDNA derived from T cells, B-cell-depleted T cells, or PBMCs.

V dropped 3 bases and J dropped 4 bases, with 13 bases sitting between them. Germline lookup yields CDR1 MDHEN and CDR2 SYDVKM. CDR3 length: 14 residues. Original processing notes: Estimated nucleated cell counts came from reference gene primer amplification. TCRdb's table, derived via immunoSEQ multiplex PCR, lists solely in-frame clones and lacks some. That table gives V, J and clone size, and the DNA gave D and trimming. The sample lists 45,000 to 55,000 clones, around four fifths seen once, with roughly 5% in the top ten. The sequenced sample consisted of peripheral blood. The receptor comes from a human donor in a cohort sampled during active COVID-19. The genes are TRBV28 and TRBJ2-7; a weak D match, TRBD1 (6 bases). CDR3 region: CASSFQRGIYEQYF. Here the CDR3 DNA reads TGTGCCAGCAGTTTTCAAAGGGGGATATACGAGCAGTACTTC.